The next 27 T cell receptor beta chains were all read from a single sample in a study of blood T cell repertoires in COVID-19 (dated by TCRdb to the early 2020s). Library creation used the immunoSEQ multiplex PCR assay. TCRdb obtained this table from immuneACCESS and retained in-frame rearrangements with V and J assigned. These tables miss some clones; where compared with another copy, unresolved V genes account for less than half of the shortfall, and the remainder is unexplained. Present in this sample are 150,000 or so clones, more than 85% of which were seen just once. Of the sample, more than 2% falls within the top ten clones. Specimen: peripheral blood. The receptors shown here come from a woman aged 70 to 79 with acute or convalescent COVID-19.

The chain couples TRBV3-1 (or the pseudogene TRBV3-2) to TRBJ2-5, with D maybe TRBD2 (6 bases). Germline V gene lookup returns CDR1 LGHDT and CDR2 YNNKEL (reference sequence). V lost 4 bases, J lost 4 bases, and 31 bases lay in between. This CDR3 region has 20 residues. CDR3 residues: CASSPLKPPKRGGAGETQYF. DNA for the CDR3: TGTGCCAGCAGCCCTCTAAAGCCCCCAAAACGGGGCGGGGCGGGAGAGACCCAGTACTTC.

The CDR3 sequence: CASSFEGTDTQYF. The CDR3 bases are TGCGCCAGCAGCTTCGAGGGCACAGATACGCAGTATTTT. The chain links TRBV5-1 to TRBJ2-3; D is ambiguous. Trimming stripped 2 bases from V and 1 base from J, with 5 bases between. The CDR3 covers 13 residues. CDR1 is SGHRS, CDR2 YFSETQ, per germline.

The rearrangement uses TRBV7-9 and TRBJ2-5; D may be TRBD1 (5 bases). CDR3 length equals 12 residues. CDR1 is SEHNR and CDR2 is FQNEAQ in the germline V gene (reference sequence). Trimming left V 5 bases short and J 5 bases short, with 9 bases between. The CDR3 reads CASSGHVETQYF. DNA for the CDR3: TGTGCCAGCAGCGGACATGTGGAGACCCAGTACTTC.

The chain couples TRBV28 to TRBJ1-5; a weak D match, TRBD1 (6 bases). This CDR3 contains 15 residues. Trimming removed 5 bases at V and 3 bases at J, with 14 bases between. Germline CDR1 and CDR2: MDHEN and SYDVKM. DNA for the CDR3: TGTGCCAGCAGTACGGACAGTGGTTACAATCAGCCCCAGCATTTT. It translates to CASSTDSGYNQPQHF.

This chain uses TRBV5-1 with TRBJ1-1, with D perhaps TRBD1 (5 bases). Germline CDR1 and CDR2: SGHRS and YFSETQ. Trimming pared 6 bases from V and 2 bases from J, leaving 14 bases between. The CDR3 totals 14 residues. This chain's CDR3 is CASTDQGSNTEAFF. The CDR3 DNA sequence: TGCGCCAGCACCGACCAGGGCAGCAACACTGAAGCTTTCTTT.

This chain uses TRBV7-8 with TRBJ2-1; D possibly corresponds to TRBD2 (6 bases). The CDR3 extends over 15 amino acids. V shed 0 bases and J shed 6 bases, with 12 bases lying between them. Looked up from germline, CDR1 is SGHVS and CDR2 is FQNEAQ. CDR3 nucleotides: TGTGCCAGCAGCTTAGCTTTGACTAGTACCAATGAGCAGTTCTTC. Its translation is CASSLALTSTNEQFF. Supplemented by reference TRBV7-8 and TRBJ2-1, the full variable domain reads GAGVSQSPRYKVAKRGQDVALRCDPISGHVSLFWYQQALGQGPEFLTYFQNEAQLDKSGLPSDRFFAERPEGSVSTLKIQRTQQEDSAVYLCASSLALTSTNEQFFGPGTRLTVL.

V gene TRBV27 combines with J gene TRBJ1-3, with no clear D. The CDR3 has 20 residues. Germline V CDR1 and CDR2: MNHEY, SMNVEV (reference sequence). The V end lost 5 bases, the J end lost 0 bases, and 26 bases lay between the germline ends. CDR3 sequence reads: CASSRSGGRSSGLSGNTIYF. The CDR3 region has the DNA TGTGCCAGCAGTCGATCGGGCGGGCGCTCCAGTGGTCTCTCTGGAAACACCATATATTTT.

The chain joins TRBV5-1 to TRBJ2-5; maybe TRBD2 (5 bases). V lost 2 bases and J lost 4, with 12 bases in between. This CDR3 spans 14 amino acids. Germline values: CDR1 SGHRS, CDR2 YFSETQ. CDR3 coding DNA: TGCGCCAGCAGCTTAGGCGGACGGGGAGAGACCCAGTACTTC. Protein: CASSLGGRGETQYF. Based on the CDR3 plus reference TRBV5-1 and TRBJ2-5, the full variable domain is KAGVTQTPRYLIKTRGQQVTLSCSPISGHRSVSWYQQTPGQGLQFLFEYFSETQRNKGNFPGRFSGRQFSNSRSEMNVSTLELGDSALYLCASSLGGRGETQYFGPGTRLLVL.

V and J are TRBV27 and TRBJ2-1; 7 bases line up with TRBD1. The germline gives CDR1 MNHEY, CDR2 SMNVEV (reference sequence). V trimming: 6 bases; J trimming: 9 bases; junction bases outside the gene matches: 8. CDR3 length: 13 residues. CDR3 residues: CASRGGRTSEQFF. In DNA, the CDR3 is TGTGCCAGCAGAGGGGGCCGGACGAGTGAGCAGTTCTTC.

This clone turned up a few times. The chain's CDR3 is CASSVRMGAGEKLFF. DNA for the CDR3: TGTGCCAGCAGCGTAAGGATGGGAGCAGGAGAAAAACTGTTTTTT. The J gene is TRBJ1-4, the V gene TRBV9; no clear D gene. The CDR3 is 15 amino acids. Germline V lookup: CDR1 SGDLS, CDR2 YYNGEE. V gave up 1 base and J gave up 8 bases, with 15 bases separating them.

The table lists this clone with a few counts. This sequence joins TRBV12-3 or TRBV12-4 and TRBJ1-4; D not resolved. This CDR3 region has 13 residues. Trimming stripped 8 bases from V and 7 bases from J, with 14 bases between. CDR3 sequence: CASSRDEGEKLFF. The CDR3 region has the DNA TGTGCCAGCTCCCGGGATGAGGGTGAAAAACTGTTTTTT.

The chain carries TRBV7-9 and TRBJ2-7; 8 bases map to TRBD1. Germline CDR1 SEHNR, CDR2 FQNEAQ (reference sequence). This CDR3 is 15 amino acids long. With V trimmed by 5 bases and J by 1 base, 7 bases remained unmatched. The CDR3: CASSTANRGSYEQYF. CDR3 nucleotides: TGTGCCAGCAGCACGGCAAACAGGGGGTCCTACGAGCAGTACTTC.

The J gene is TRBJ2-5, the V gene TRBV3-1 (or the pseudogene TRBV3-2), with 9 bases that match TRBD2. Germline CDR1 is LGHDT and CDR2 is YNNKEL (reference sequence). V lost 5 bases, J lost 4 bases, and 8 bases stayed unmatched. The CDR3 runs to 15 residues. CDR3 loop: CASSSLAGGGETQYF. The DNA for the CDR3 is TGTGCCAGCAGCAGTCTTGCGGGGGGGGGAGAGACCCAGTACTTC.

The chain joins TRBV7-2 to TRBJ2-7, with 9 nucleotides matching TRBD1. There are 13 residues in the CDR3. Unmatched junction bases numbered 7, after V lost 8 bases and J lost 5 bases. Germline CDR1 reads SGHTA; CDR2 reads FQGNSA. CDR3 DNA: TGTGCCAGCTCCTACAGGGGGCAGAACGAGCAGTACTTC. Protein product: CASSYRGQNEQYF.

The gene calls are TRBV19 and TRBJ1-1; 8 bases map to TRBD1. V lost 5 bases, J lost 4 bases, and 3 bases stayed unmatched. The germline V gene encodes CDR1 LNHDA and CDR2 SQIVND (reference sequence). The CDR3 extends over 13 amino acids. CDR3 in DNA: TGTGCCAGTAGTGCTGGGACAGGCACTGAAGCTTTCTTT. Translating gives CASSAGTGTEAFF.

V is TRBV5-4 and J is TRBJ1-6; no firm D call. V shed 4 bases and J shed 11 bases, with 16 bases lying between them. The CDR3 has 14 residues. CDR1 SGHNT and CDR2 YYREEE come from the germline V gene (reference sequence). The chain's CDR3 is CASSHTETRTPLHF. The DNA of the CDR3 is TGTGCCAGCAGCCATACAGAGACTAGGACACCCCTCCACTTT.

CDR3 loop: CASRGTGGVGFSGNTIYF. CDR3 bases: TGTGCCAGTAGGGGGACAGGGGGAGTTGGATTCTCTGGAAACACCATATATTTT. V usage is TRBV19 and J usage is TRBJ1-3, with 11 bases identical to TRBD1. V was pared by 6 bases and J by 0 bases, with 10 bases of the junction left unmatched. CDR3 length: 18 amino acids. Germline V gene lookup returns CDR1 LNHDA and CDR2 SQIVND (reference sequence).

CDR3 in amino acids: CASSFGPAYEQYF. The CDR3 DNA sequence: TGTGCCAGCAGTTTTGGGCCAGCCTACGAGCAGTACTTC. The genes are TRBV27 and TRBJ2-7; the D is unclear. The V end lost 3 bases, the J end lost 2 bases, and 8 bases lay between the germline ends. The CDR3 spans 13 residues. CDR1 is MNHEY and CDR2 is SMNVEV in the germline V gene (reference sequence).

This chain connects TRBV4-2 to TRBJ1-1, with a tentative D call TRBD1 (6 bases). This CDR3 contains 14 residues. Trimming took off 5 bases at V and 2 bases at J, with 12 bases between the two ends. The V gene's germline CDR1 is LGHNA and CDR2 YNFKEQ. CDR3 amino acids: CASSEHRENTEAFF. The CDR3, as DNA: TGTGCCAGCAGCGAGCACAGGGAAAACACTGAAGCTTTCTTT.

The chain employs TRBV2 and TRBJ1-1; D might be TRBD1 (6 bases). Per the germline V gene, CDR1 is SNHLY and CDR2 is FYNNEI. Trimming cost V 3 bases and J 5 bases, with 13 bases left between them. There are 14 residues in the CDR3. This chain's CDR3 is CASSDKGDQTEAFF. CDR3 DNA sequence: TGTGCCAGCAGTGATAAGGGGGATCAGACTGAAGCTTTCTTT.

The V and J genes are TRBV18 and TRBJ2-7, with 9 positions matching TRBD1. V was clipped by 3 bases and J by 5 bases; unmatched bases: 8. The CDR3 consists of 15 residues. Germline V CDR1 and CDR2: KGHSH, LQKENI. Written as DNA, the CDR3 is TGTGCCAGCTCACCTTATGACAGGGGGGAGGACGAGCAGTACTTC. It specifies CASSPYDRGEDEQYF.

The V call is TRBV2, the J call TRBJ2-1; weak D call: TRBD2 (6 bases). The germline V and J ends were trimmed by 4 bases and 7 bases, with 14 bases remaining between them. CDR1 is SNHLY and CDR2 is FYNNEI in the germline V gene. CDR3 length equals 14 residues. The CDR3 region is CASSVWEAGNEQFF. DNA of the CDR3: TGTGCCAGCAGTGTCTGGGAAGCGGGTAATGAGCAGTTCTTC.

This clone came up a few times. This sequence joins TRBV7-9 and TRBJ2-3; no clear D gene. The CDR3 covers 15 residues. Trimming took off 4 bases at V and 0 bases at J, with 11 bases between the two ends. From germline, CDR1 is SEHNR and CDR2 FQNEAQ (reference sequence). The CDR3 bases are TGTGCCAGCAGCTCCCTTGGGCCGAGCACAGATACGCAGTATTTT. Its translation is CASSSLGPSTDTQYF.

The rearrangement joins TRBV15 to TRBJ1-4; possible D gene TRBD1, 6 bases. The CDR3 totals 19 residues. Germline V gives CDR1 LNHNV, CDR2 YYDKDF (reference sequence). V dropped 4 bases and J dropped 2 bases, with 23 bases sitting between them. Here the CDR3 reads CATSTSWGRLMGTNEKLFF. CDR3 in DNA: TGTGCCACCAGCACCTCCTGGGGGCGCTTAATGGGTACTAATGAAAAACTGTTTTTT.

V usage is TRBV2 and J usage is TRBJ1-1; TRBD1 might be the D (5 bases). V lost 9 bases and J lost 1, with 12 bases in between. CDR1 is SNHLY and CDR2 is FYNNEI in the germline V gene. The CDR3 consists of 13 residues. The CDR3 coding sequence is TGTGCCAGGGGGGGATTAGGGAACACTGAAGCTTTCTTT. Translated, it gives CARGGLGNTEAFF.

The chain joins TRBV27 to TRBJ1-6; 7 positions agree with TRBD1. The germline V gene has CDR1 MNHEY and CDR2 SMNVEV (reference sequence). The CDR3 runs to 14 residues. Trimming took 6 bases from V and 10 from J; bases not matched to a gene: 9. The CDR3 sequence: CASRVTGRDSPLHF. The CDR3, as DNA: TGTGCCAGCAGGGTGACAGGGCGGGACTCACCCCTCCACTTT.

The V call is TRBV7-9, the J call TRBJ1-6, with 10 positions matching TRBD1. V was clipped by 5 bases and J by 6 bases; unmatched bases: 7. CDR1 and CDR2 (germline): SEHNR, FQNEAQ (reference sequence). The CDR3 sequence is 16 residues long. CDR3 bases: TGTGCCAGCAGCCCCCAGGGACAGGGGCCTAATTCACCCCTCCACTTT. This codes for CASSPQGQGPNSPLHF.